This T cell receptor (beta chain) was profiled in a study of cytomegalovirus exposure and HLA in healthy donors (dated by TCRdb to about 2017). With regard to the full study: According to an earlier analysis of around 600 of the donors, about 179 million T cells yielded over 90 million unique TCR beta sequences and 276 Gb of sequence data. The genetic ancestry cluster associated with self-reported Caucasian donors included roughly four fifths of the roughly 400 genotyped donors. To decide whether each TCR beta V gene segment behaved as functional or pseudogenic, an earlier analysis of 587 of the donors relied on high-throughput TCR beta sequencing. In the later analysis, no new phenotypic data were used to find candidate immune exposures; instead, reliance was placed on TCR beta sequences and their occurrence across donors. Roughly 5 DR-DQ haplotypes were handled as single units for association and clustering, since linkage in the cohort was strong. Genome-wide SNP genotypes for about three fifths of the 666 donors were used in a later genetic analysis, which treated that subset as a discovery cohort. Across 300 to 400 genotyped donors of the cohort, an average of about 220,000 unique TCR beta nucleotide sequences per donor were sequenced, and 15% to 20% of those sequences were non-productive. In addition to the first cohort of 500 to 850 subjects, a separate validation cohort of over 90 different subjects was used. The study profiled the T cell repertoires of about 720 subjects by immunosequencing and related them to cytomegalovirus serostatus. A later analysis re-examined previously published TCR beta repertoires from roughly 720 donors and added high-resolution HLA genotyping to investigate patterns of TCR occurrence. An early release covering about 600 HLA-typed donors comprised roughly 300 gigabases of sequencing data and around 86 million unique TCR sequences. The aim of the study was to test whether cataloging public T cell receptors could identify signatures of past pathogen exposure. To predict cytomegalovirus infection status, the study combined high-throughput TCR immunosequencing, statistical association of individual TCRs with disease status, and machine learning. Every discovery cohort repertoire had been produced on one sequencing platform. The number of donors typed differed by locus, with roughly 629-640 for A, B, C, DRB1 and DQB1, more than 500 for DQA1, 600 to 610 for DPA1, and some 440 for DPB1. Donor age, sex, ethnicity and CMV serostatus were compiled alongside the repertoire data. HLA typing included class I and class II loci at four-digit resolution. General conclusions and limits of the study: In vitro tests confirmed that a few of the cytomegalovirus-associated TCR beta chains recognize cytomegalovirus antigens. In a later analysis, HLA-associated TCR beta chains were found to be more clonally expanded and to have lower generation probabilities than equally common non-associated chains. According to a later analysis, TCR association rates differed among HLA loci, with DRB1 alleles showing the most associated TCRs and HLA-C alleles showing the fewest. Assigning TCR associations to individual alleles was difficult when HLA alleles, especially DR and DQ, strongly co-occurred. For the cohort, immune exposure information was limited to CMV serostatus. Because counts were too low, roughly 17 rarely observed V segments, including chromosome 9 orphons, were left out of the earlier analysis of 500 to 750 of the donors. The study listed over 150 TCR beta chains as associated with cytomegalovirus. Because some donors lacked HLA typing at each locus, the association tests relied only on the typed subset. A cluster of highly shared sequence variants was judged likely to represent a technical artifact of the sequencing pipeline. Presence/absence analyses assumed roughly uniform sequencing depth across donors, an assumption that may not hold. Only TCR beta chains were sequenced in this cohort, and the absence of alpha or paired-chain data limited detectable features. A further reported finding was that TCR beta sequences accurately predicted the HLA-A and HLA-B alleles for most subjects in the first cohort. According to a later genetic analysis, donors in an Asian-associated ancestry cluster had fewer N-insertions in productive TCRs than the approximately 650-donor mean. In a later genetic analysis, a missense DCLRE1C variant was associated with V-gene and J-gene trimming of TCR beta chains, and the association was replicated in an independent cohort. Most TCR sequences were observed very rarely across donors, whereas some public TCRs were present in many individuals. According to the authors, the approach could potentially be generalized to other disease states and immunological phenotypes. In a later analysis, most CMV-associated TCR beta chains were found to appear HLA-restricted, with HLA associations seemingly driven largely by CMV exposure. In both the original and validation cohorts, the classifier was reported to diagnose cytomegalovirus status with high specificity and sensitivity. Linkage disequilibrium might explain the correlated functional status among segregating V segments, but an unknown experimental factor could not be ruled out. According to a later analysis, parvovirus B19, influenza, CMV and Epstein-Barr virus appeared linked to several top co-occurrence clusters. In a later analysis, around 15,000 TCR beta sequences were associated with specific HLA alleles at a false discovery rate of 0.05. Some IMGT-functional V segments, including TRBV6-2 and TRBV6-3, could not be distinguished by the 87-base-pair reads and were therefore excluded. Broadly in line with IMGT annotations, most TCR beta V segments showed up in productive rearrangements about 90% or about 30% of the time in an earlier analysis of approximately 600 of the donors.

V is pared back by 3 bases and J by 1 base, with 9 bases lying between the germline termini. The CDR3, from cysteine to phenylalanine, totals 14 residues. Just the 42-base CDR3 DNA is kept, in frame starting at base 1. The germline V gene (reference sequence) sets CDR1 to PRHDT and CDR2 to FYEKMQ. The cohort consisted of 600 to 750 healthy bone marrow donors. At the time of sampling, every cohort member was nominally healthy, though immune exposures that went unrecorded were likely present. The donor tested CMV seronegative and was one of the 352 seronegative cohort members. A peripheral blood sample was provided by each donor, and peripheral blood mononuclear cells were used for TCR beta sequencing. The Qiagen DNeasy Blood Extraction Kit was used to extract genomic DNA from the blood cell samples. Notes on this clone: Its cognate antigen has yet to be identified. The record has no base qualities; no much larger clone is one base away.

The library was obtained by the immunoSEQ multiplex PCR assay. For the multiplex PCR, a mixture combining 60 forward primers for TCR Vbeta segments and 13 reverse primers for TCR Jbeta segments was used. Amplification of the CDR3 region of rearranged TCR beta genes was performed with a multiplex PCR assay on genomic DNA. Amplified TCR beta libraries were sequenced as 87-base-pair reads on the Illumina HiSeq System. Per the original workflow: A later analysis tallied 75 million to 85 million unique TCR beta chains across the 650 to 750 repertoires, and 10 million to 11 million of those chains were shared by two or more donors. Raw reads were error-corrected and collapsed into unique sequences by a nearest-neighbor algorithm in which closely related sequences were merged to remove PCR and sequencing errors. Alignment of CDR3 sequences to IMGT reference sequences was used to assign V, D and J gene segments. Each retained sequence needed at least a six-nucleotide match to both a V gene segment and a J gene segment. A rearrangement counted as productive if the CDR3 had no stop codons and remained in frame with V and J, and every other rearrangement counted as non-productive. Following IMGT convention, CDR3 was defined as the stretch from the second conserved V-encoded cysteine to the conserved J-encoded phenylalanine. The earlier analysis of 500 to 650 of the donors excluded any sequence lacking an unambiguous match to a single V gene segment. An earlier analysis of roughly 590 of the donors called V segments functional above 56.7% productive rearrangements and segregating when the between-donor standard deviation exceeded 5%. A statistical classification framework was built to diagnose cytomegalovirus status from the catalog of TCR beta chain sequences. In a later analysis, TCR nucleotide sequences were compared against IMGT/GENE-DB human TR gene sequences so that V and J genes could be assigned. The TCRdist pipeline was used in a later analysis to assign CDR3 sequences and most-parsimonious VDJ recombination scenarios. In a later analysis, each TCR beta chain was defined by its CDR3 amino acid sequence together with its V-gene family, and reads without a unique V-gene family were excluded. To address suspected cross-contamination and a sequencing artifact, a later analysis removed approximately 590 highly shared, low-generation-probability nucleotide sequences. In a later analysis, a clonal expansion index was calculated for each public chain from normalized within-repertoire ranks of inferred template counts. In a later analysis, generation probabilities were computed with a VDJ recombination model fitted to out-of-frame rearrangements, and the resulting probabilities were checked against IGoR. In a later analysis, TCR-TCR, TCR-HLA and TCR-CMV co-occurrence was scored with hypergeometric tests, and a repertoire-size bias correction was applied to TCR pairs. To estimate false discovery rates, a later analysis permuted the HLA or CMV assignments 20 times. In a later analysis, co-occurring TCRs were grouped using DBSCAN, with TCRdist sequence similarity added in when clustering inside HLA-allele-positive subsets. Co-occurrence clustering excluded repertoires with fewer than 30,000 or more than 120,000 public chains, plus five with anomalous nucleotide sharing. TCRdb limited this immuneACCESS table to in-frame rearrangements with V and J called. A share of clones is missing; checked studies link under half to unresolved V genes, and the rest is unexplained. That table supplies the V and J calls and clone size; D and trimming were determined from the DNA. Counted in this sample were 100,000 to 130,000 clones; about 84% of them appeared once. The ten largest clones add up to approximately 2.2% of the sample.

The chain is encoded by TRBV13 joined to TRBJ1-1; the D segment cannot be called with confidence. This clonotype was obtained from a man younger than 40 in good health and CMV-seronegative. Sequencing was performed on PBMCs. The CDR3 region has the sequence CASSLSIRNTEAFF. At the DNA level, the sequence is TGTGCCAGCAGCTTGTCAATCAGGAACACTGAAGCTTTCTTT.